The clone carrying this T cell receptor beta chain was picked up a small number of times. In the original processing: The assay estimated nucleated cells by amplifying reference gene primers. Method: immunoSEQ multiplex PCR; TCRdb's copy keeps in-frame clones and lacks some. The V and J calls and clone size are taken from that table; D and trimming were inferred from the DNA. Of about 210,000 clones listed, 80% are singletons. This sample was included in a study of blood T cell repertoires in COVID-19. Turning to the study itself: Acute and convalescent COVID-19 samples came from the United States, Italy and Spain.

Germline V gene data show CDR1 as SGHRS and CDR2 as YFSETQ. The CDR3 has 14 residues. Trimming removed 4 bases from V and 8 bases from J, with 18 bases in between. Input material: peripheral blood. The chain has TRBV5-1 and TRBJ1-1; weak D call: TRBD1 (6 bases). The TCR sequence derives from a woman aged 70-85 years with acute or convalescent COVID-19. CDR3 DNA sequence: TGCGCCAGCAGCCCTTCCCCAACCGACAGGGAAGCTTTCTTT. Encoded protein: CASSPSPTDREAFF.